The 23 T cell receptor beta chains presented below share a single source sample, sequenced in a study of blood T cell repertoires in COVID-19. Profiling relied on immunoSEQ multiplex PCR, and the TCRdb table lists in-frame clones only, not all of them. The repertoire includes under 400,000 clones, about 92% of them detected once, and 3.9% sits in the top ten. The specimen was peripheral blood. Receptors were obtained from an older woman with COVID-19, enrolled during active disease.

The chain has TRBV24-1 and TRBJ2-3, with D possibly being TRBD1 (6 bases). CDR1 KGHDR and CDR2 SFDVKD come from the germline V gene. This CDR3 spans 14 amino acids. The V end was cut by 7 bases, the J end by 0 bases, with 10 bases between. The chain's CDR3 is CATSLGGSTDTQYF. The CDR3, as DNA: TGTGCCACCAGCCTAGGGGGAAGCACAGATACGCAGTATTTT.

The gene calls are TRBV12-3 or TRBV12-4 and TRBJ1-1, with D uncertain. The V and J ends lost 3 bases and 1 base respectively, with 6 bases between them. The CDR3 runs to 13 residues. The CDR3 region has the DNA TGTGCCAGCAGTTTTGTAGAGAACACTGAAGCTTTCTTT. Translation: CASSFVENTEAFF.

The CDR3, as DNA: TGCGCCAGCAGCCTACAGCGGGGGACAGATACGCAGTATTTT. Its translation: CASSLQRGTDTQYF. V is TRBV4-1 and J is TRBJ2-3; TRBD2 aligns across 8 bases. The CDR3 has 14 amino acids. Germline loops: CDR1 MGHRA, CDR2 YSYEKL. V lost 4 bases, J lost 3 bases, and 3 bases stayed unmatched.

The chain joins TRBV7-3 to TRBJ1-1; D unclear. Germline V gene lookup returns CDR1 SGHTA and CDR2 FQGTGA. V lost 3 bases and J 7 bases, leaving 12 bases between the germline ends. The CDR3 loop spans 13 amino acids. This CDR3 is CASSLIYGNEAFF. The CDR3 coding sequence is TGTGCCAGCAGCTTGATTTACGGTAATGAAGCTTTCTTT. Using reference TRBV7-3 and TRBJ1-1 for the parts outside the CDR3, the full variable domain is GAGVSQTPSNKVTEKGKYVELRCDPISGHTALYWYRQSLGQGPEFLIYFQGTGAADDSGLPNDRFFAVRPEGSVSTLKIQRTERGDSAVYLCASSLIYGNEAFFGQGTRLTVV.

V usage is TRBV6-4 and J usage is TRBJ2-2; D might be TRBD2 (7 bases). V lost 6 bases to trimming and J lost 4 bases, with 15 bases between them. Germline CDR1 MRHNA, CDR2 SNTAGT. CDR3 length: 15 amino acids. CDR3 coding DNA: TGTGCCAGCAGCACCGCGGCGGGGGCCACCGGGGAGCTGTTTTTT. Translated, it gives CASSTAAGATGELFF.

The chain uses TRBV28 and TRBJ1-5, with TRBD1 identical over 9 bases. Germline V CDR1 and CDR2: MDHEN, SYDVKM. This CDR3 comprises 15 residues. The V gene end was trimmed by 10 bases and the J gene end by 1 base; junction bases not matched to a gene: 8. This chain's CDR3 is CATLTGGTSNQPQHF. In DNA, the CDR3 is TGTGCCACCCTGACAGGGGGGACGAGCAATCAGCCCCAGCATTTT.

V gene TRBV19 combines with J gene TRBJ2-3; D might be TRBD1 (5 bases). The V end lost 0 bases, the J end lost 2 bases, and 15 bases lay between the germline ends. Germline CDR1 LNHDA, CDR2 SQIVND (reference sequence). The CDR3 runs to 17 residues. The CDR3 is CASSIDRPYRLTDTQYF. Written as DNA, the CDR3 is TGTGCCAGTAGTATAGATCGACCCTACAGGCTCACAGATACGCAGTATTTT.

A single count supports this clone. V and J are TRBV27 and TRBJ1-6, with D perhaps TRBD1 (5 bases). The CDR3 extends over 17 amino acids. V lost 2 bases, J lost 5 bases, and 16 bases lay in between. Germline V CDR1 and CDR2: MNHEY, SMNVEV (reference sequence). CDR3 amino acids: CASSLRLLKGDNSPLHF. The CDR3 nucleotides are TGTGCCAGCAGTTTAAGGCTCCTAAAAGGGGATAATTCACCCCTCCACTTT.

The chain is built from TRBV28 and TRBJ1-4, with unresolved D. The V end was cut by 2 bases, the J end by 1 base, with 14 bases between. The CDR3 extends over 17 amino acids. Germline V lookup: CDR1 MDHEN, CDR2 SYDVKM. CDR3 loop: CASSLPTGGVTNEKLFF. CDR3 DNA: TGTGCCAGCAGTTTACCTACGGGCGGGGTAACTAATGAAAAACTGTTTTTT.

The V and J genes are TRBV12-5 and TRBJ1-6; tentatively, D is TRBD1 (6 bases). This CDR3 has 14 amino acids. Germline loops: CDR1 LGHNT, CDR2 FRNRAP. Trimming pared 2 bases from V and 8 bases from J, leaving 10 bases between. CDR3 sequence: CASGLWDKYSPLHF. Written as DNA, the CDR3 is TGTGCTAGTGGTTTGTGGGACAAATATTCACCCCTCCACTTT.

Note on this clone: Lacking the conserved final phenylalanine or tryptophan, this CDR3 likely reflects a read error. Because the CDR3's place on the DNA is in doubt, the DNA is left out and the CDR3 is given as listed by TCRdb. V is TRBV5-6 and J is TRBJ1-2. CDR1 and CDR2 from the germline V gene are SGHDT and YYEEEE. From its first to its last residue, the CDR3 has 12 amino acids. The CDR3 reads CASSLDHAEIAA.

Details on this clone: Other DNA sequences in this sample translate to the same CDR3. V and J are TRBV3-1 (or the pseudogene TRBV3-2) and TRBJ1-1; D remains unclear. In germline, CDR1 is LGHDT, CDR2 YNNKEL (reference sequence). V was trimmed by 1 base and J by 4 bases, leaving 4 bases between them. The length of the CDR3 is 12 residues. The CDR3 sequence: CASSQGLTEAFF. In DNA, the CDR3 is TGTGCCAGCAGCCAAGGACTCACTGAAGCTTTCTTT.

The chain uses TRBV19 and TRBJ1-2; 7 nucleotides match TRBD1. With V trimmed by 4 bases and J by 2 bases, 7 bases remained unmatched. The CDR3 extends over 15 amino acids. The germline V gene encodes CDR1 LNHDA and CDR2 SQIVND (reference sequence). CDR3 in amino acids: CASSRLQGLNYGYTF. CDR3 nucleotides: TGTGCCAGTAGTAGGCTACAGGGGTTGAACTATGGCTACACCTTC.

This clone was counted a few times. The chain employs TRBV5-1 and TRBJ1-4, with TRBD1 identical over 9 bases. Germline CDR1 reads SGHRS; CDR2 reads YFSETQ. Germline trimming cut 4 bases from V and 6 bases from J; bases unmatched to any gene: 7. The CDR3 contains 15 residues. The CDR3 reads CASSARQGVYEKLFF. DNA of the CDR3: TGCGCCAGCAGCGCAAGACAGGGGGTATATGAAAAACTGTTTTTT.

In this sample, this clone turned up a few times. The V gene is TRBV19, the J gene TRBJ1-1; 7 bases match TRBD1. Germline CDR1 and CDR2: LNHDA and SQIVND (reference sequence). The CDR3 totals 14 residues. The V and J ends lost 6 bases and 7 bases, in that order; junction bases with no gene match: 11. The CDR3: CASRTNRGRIEAFF. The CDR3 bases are TGTGCCAGTAGGACGAACAGGGGAAGGATTGAAGCTTTCTTT.

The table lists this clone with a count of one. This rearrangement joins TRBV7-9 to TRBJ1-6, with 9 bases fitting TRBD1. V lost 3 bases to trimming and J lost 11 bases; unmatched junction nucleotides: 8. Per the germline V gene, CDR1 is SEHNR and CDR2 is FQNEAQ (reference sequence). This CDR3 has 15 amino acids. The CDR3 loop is CASSLGDRVKTPLHF. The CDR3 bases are TGTGCCAGCAGCTTGGGGGACAGGGTTAAGACACCCCTCCACTTT.

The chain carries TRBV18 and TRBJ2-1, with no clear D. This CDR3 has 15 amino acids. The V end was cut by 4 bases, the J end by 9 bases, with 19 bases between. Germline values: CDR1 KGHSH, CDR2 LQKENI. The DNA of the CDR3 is TGTGCCAGCTCACGCACGGCAGACGGATCGGGTGAGCAGTTCTTC. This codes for CASSRTADGSGEQFF. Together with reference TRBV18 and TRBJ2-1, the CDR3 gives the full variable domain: NAGVMQNPRHLVRRRGQEARLRCSPMKGHSHVYWYRQLPEEGLKFMVYLQKENIIDESGMPKERFSAEFPKEGPSILRIQQVVRGDSAAYFCASSRTADGSGEQFFGPGTRLTVL.

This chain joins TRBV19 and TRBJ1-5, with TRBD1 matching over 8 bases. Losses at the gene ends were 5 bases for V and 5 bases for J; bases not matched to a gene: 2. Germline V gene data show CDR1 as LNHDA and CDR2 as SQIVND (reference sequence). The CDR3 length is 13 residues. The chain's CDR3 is CASSQQGDQPQHF. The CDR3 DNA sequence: TGTGCCAGTAGTCAACAGGGGGATCAGCCCCAGCATTTT.

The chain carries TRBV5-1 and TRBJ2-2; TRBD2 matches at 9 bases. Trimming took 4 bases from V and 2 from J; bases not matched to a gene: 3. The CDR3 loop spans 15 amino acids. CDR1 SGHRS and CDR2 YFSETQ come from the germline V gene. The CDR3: CASSQTSGNTGELFF. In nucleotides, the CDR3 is TGCGCCAGCAGCCAGACTAGCGGAAACACCGGGGAGCTGTTTTTT.

The CDR3 spells CASSLDPPTGGNSPLHF. Here the CDR3 DNA reads TGTGCCAGCAGCTTAGACCCTCCGACAGGGGGTAATTCACCCCTCCACTTT. The genes are TRBV11-2 and TRBJ1-6; 9 bases are a match to TRBD1. V lost 0 bases to trimming and J lost 6 bases; unmatched junction nucleotides: 6. The CDR3 runs to 17 residues. Germline assignment: CDR1 SGHAT and CDR2 FQNNGV.

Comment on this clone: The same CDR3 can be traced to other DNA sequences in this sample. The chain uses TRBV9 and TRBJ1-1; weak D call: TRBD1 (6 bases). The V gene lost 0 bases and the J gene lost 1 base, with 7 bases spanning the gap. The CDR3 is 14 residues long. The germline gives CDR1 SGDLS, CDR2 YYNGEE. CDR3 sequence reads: CASSVGQANTEAFF. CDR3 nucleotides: TGTGCCAGCAGCGTAGGACAGGCGAACACTGAAGCTTTCTTT.

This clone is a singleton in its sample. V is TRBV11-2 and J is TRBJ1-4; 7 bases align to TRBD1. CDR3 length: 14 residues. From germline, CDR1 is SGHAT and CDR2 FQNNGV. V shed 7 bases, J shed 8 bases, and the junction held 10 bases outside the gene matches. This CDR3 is CASTRQGSSEKLFF. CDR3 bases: TGTGCCAGCACACGACAGGGCAGTTCCGAAAAACTGTTTTTT.

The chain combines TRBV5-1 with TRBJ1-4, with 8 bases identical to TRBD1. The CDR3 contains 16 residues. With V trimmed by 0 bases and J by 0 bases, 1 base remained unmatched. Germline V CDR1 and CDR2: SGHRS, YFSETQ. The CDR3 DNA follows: TGCGCCAGCAGCTTGGCAGGGGGCGCAACTAATGAAAAACTGTTTTTT. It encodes CASSLAGGATNEKLFF.